This record looks at one TCR beta chain sequence and its context. What it binds is not known. These data are taken from a study of beta chain features in type 1 diabetes. Study background: Over all samples combined, more than 90,000,000 sorted cells were examined. Points from the study as a whole: PCR might pick shorter templates more often, in the same way for patients and controls. For Type 1 diabetes patients, all four CD4+ subsets carried TCRB CDR3s that were moderately but significantly shorter.

Central memory, naive, regulatory and stem cell-like memory CD4+ cells were sorted by CD45RO/CCR7/CD25/CD127/CD95/CD27. Sequenced material consisted of expressed TCRB transcripts (all of the isolated RNA was reverse transcribed). Method: immunoSEQ multiplex PCR; TCRdb's copy keeps in-frame clones and lacks some. The table shows about 160,000 clones, with 63% occurring only once. The material sequenced was naive CD4+ T cells from blood. The TCR originated in a man aged 25-45 years with type 1 diabetes.

CDR3 protein: CASSLGLAYYEQYF. The CDR3 bases are TGTGCCAGCAGCTTAGGTTTAGCGTACTACGAGCAGTACTTC. This chain uses TRBV7-2 with TRBJ2-7; tentative D call: TRBD2 (5 bases). Germline V gene lookup returns CDR1 SGHTA and CDR2 FQGNSA. This CDR3 spans 14 amino acids. V lost 1 base to trimming and J lost 3 bases, with 10 bases between them. The whole variable domain, filled in from reference TRBV7-2 and TRBJ2-7, reads GAGVSQSPSNKVTEKGKDVELRCDPISGHTALYWYRQSLGQGLEFLIYFQGNSAPDKSGLPSDRFSAERTGGSVSTLTIQRTQQEDSAVYLCASSLGLAYYEQYFGPGTRLTVT.